The 6 T cell receptor beta chains in this list originate from one sample, sequenced in a study of blood T cell repertoires in COVID-19. Assay used: immunoSEQ multiplex PCR; TCRdb lists only in-frame clones, some missing. The top ten hold approximately 1.5% of the sample, which has 310,000 or so clones, about 83% seen once. Material: peripheral blood. The receptors come from a woman aged 50 to 60 with acute or convalescent COVID-19.

The chain joins TRBV5-1 to TRBJ2-7; D perhaps matches TRBD2 (5 bases). Trimming pared 0 bases from V and 2 bases from J, leaving 9 bases between. The germline gives CDR1 SGHRS, CDR2 YFSETQ. The CDR3 loop spans 14 amino acids. The CDR3 DNA sequence: TGCGCCAGCAGCTTGGTGGGGAGCCCCTACGAGCAGTACTTC. Amino acid sequence: CASSLVGSPYEQYF.

CDR3 residues: CASRRDRNTDGYTF. The CDR3 DNA follows: TGTGCCAGCAGGAGGGACAGGAACACGGATGGCTACACCTTC. The rearrangement links TRBV2 to TRBJ1-2, with TRBD1 matching 8 bases. The CDR3 runs to 14 residues. Germline trimming cut 6 bases from V and 6 bases from J; bases unmatched to any gene: 9. Germline lookup yields CDR1 SNHLY and CDR2 FYNNEI.

The gene calls are TRBV25-1 and TRBJ2-7; TRBD1 aligns across 9 bases. The CDR3 covers 15 residues. Germline trimming cut 2 bases from V and 5 bases from J; bases unmatched to any gene: 7. Germline V CDR1 and CDR2: MGHDK, SYGVNS. The chain's CDR3 is CASSEPRTGDHEQYF. The CDR3 DNA is TGTGCCAGCAGTGAACCCCGGACAGGGGACCACGAGCAGTACTTC.

The rearrangement links TRBV19 to TRBJ1-2; D unclear. The CDR3 length is 13 residues. Between the trimmed V and J ends, which lost 5 bases and 0 bases, there was a span of 7 bases. The V gene's germline CDR1 is LNHDA and CDR2 SQIVND (reference sequence). DNA for the CDR3: TGTGCCAGTAGTTTCCGAGCTAACTATGGCTACACCTTC. Residues: CASSFRANYGYTF.

The chain uses TRBV11-2 and TRBJ2-7, with 7 positions matching TRBD1. The germline V gene has CDR1 SGHAT and CDR2 FQNNGV. J lost 0 bases, V lost 0 bases, and 2 bases had no gene match. The CDR3 extends over 15 amino acids. CDR3 sequence (DNA): TGTGCCAGCAGCTTAGATTGGACAGGCTCCTACGAGCAGTACTTC. This translates into CASSLDWTGSYEQYF.

Points on this clone: Other DNA sequences within the sample encode an identical CDR3. The chain is built from TRBV7-2 and TRBJ2-7; 7 bases are a match to TRBD2. The length of the CDR3 is 13 residues. Per the germline V gene, CDR1 is SGHTA and CDR2 is FQGNSA. V lost 3 bases and J lost 3; bases outside the gene matches: 2. This chain's CDR3 is CASSLSGNYEQYF. DNA of the CDR3: TGTGCCAGCAGCTTGAGCGGGAACTACGAGCAGTACTTC. The variable domain in full, completed from reference TRBV7-2 and TRBJ2-7, reads GAGVSQSPSNKVTEKGKDVELRCDPISGHTALYWYRQSLGQGLEFLIYFQGNSAPDKSGLPSDRFSAERTGGSVSTLTIQRTQQEDSAVYLCASSLSGNYEQYFGPGTRLTVT.